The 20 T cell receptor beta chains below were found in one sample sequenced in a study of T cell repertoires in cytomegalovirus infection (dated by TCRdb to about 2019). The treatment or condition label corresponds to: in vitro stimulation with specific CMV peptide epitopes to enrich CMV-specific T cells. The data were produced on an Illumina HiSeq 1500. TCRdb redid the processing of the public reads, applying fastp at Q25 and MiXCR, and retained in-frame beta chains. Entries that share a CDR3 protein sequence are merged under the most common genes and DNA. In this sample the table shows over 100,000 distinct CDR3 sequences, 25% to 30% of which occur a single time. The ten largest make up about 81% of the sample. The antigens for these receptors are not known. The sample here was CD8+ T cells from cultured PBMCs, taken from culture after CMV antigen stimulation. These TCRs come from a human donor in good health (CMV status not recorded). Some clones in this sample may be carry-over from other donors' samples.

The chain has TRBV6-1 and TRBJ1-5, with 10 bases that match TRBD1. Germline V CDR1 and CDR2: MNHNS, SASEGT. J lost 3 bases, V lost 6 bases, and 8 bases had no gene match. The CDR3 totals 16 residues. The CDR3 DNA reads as TGTGCCAGCAGACCCGGGACAGGGGTTCTCAATCAGCCCCAGCATTTT. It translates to CASRPGTGVLNQPQHF.

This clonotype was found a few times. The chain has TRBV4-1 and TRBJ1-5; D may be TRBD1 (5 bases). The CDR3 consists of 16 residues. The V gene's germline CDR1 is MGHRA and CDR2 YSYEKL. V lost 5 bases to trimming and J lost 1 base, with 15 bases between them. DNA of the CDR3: TGCGCCAGCAGCTTCGGCCCAGGGTCCAGCAATCAGCCCCAGCATTTT. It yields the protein CASSFGPGSSNQPQHF.

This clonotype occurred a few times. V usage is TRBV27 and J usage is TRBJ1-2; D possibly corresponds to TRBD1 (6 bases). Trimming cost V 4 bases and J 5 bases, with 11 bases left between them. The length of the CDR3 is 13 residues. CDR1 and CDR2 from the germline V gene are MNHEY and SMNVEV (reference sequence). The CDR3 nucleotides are TGTGCCAGCAGTTGGGGGCCAGATTATGGCTACACCTTC. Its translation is CASSWGPDYGYTF.

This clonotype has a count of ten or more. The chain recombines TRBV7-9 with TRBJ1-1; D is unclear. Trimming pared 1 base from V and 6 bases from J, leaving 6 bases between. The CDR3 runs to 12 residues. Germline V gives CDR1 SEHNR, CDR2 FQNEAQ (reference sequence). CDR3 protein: CASSLEEAEAFF. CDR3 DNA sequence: TGTGCCAGCAGCTTAGAAGAGGCTGAAGCTTTCTTT.

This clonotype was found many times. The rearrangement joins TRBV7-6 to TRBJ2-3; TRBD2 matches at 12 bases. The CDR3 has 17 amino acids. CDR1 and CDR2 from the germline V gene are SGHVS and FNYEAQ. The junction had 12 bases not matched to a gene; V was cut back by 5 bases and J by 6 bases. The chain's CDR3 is CASSPRVLAGGEDTQYF. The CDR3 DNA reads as TGTGCCAGCAGCCCGAGGGTACTAGCGGGGGGAGAGGATACGCAGTATTTT.

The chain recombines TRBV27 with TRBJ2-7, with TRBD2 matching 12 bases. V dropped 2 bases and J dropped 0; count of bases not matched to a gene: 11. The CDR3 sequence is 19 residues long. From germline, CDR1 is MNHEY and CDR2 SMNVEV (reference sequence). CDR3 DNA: TGTGCCAGCAGTTTAAAGGCGACTAGCGGGGGAGTAAGCTCCTACGAGCAGTACTTC. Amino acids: CASSLKATSGGVSSYEQYF.

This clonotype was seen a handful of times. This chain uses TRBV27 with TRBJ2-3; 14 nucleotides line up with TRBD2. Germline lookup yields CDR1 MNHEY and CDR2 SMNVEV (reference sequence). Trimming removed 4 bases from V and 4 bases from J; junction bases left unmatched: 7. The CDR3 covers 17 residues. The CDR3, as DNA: TGTGCCAGCAGTTCCGGACTAGCGGGGGGCCCCGCAGATACGCAGTATTTT. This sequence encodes CASSSGLAGGPADTQYF.

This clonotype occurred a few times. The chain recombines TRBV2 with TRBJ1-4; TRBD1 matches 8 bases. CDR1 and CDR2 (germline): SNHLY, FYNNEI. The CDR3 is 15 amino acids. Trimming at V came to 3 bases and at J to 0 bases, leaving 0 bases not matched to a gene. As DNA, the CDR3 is TGTGCCAGCAGTGAGGGACAGGCAACTAATGAAAAACTGTTTTTT. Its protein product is CASSEGQATNEKLFF.

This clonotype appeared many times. The CDR3 DNA follows: TGTGCCAGCAGCTGGGGGTCGTTAGAACCCGAGACCCCGTATCTCGAGCAGTACTTC. This gives the protein CASSWGSLEPETPYLEQYF. The chain links TRBV7-2 to TRBJ2-7; TRBD1 or TRBD2 may be the D gene (5 bases each). The length of the CDR3 is 19 residues. Per the germline V gene, CDR1 is SGHTA and CDR2 is FQGNSA. V shed 4 bases and J shed 6 bases, with 31 bases lying between them.

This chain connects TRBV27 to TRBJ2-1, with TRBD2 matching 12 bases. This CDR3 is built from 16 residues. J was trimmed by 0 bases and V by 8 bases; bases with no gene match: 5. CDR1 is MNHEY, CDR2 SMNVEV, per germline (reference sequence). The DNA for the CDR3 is TGTGCCAGCGATACTAGCGGGGGGCTCTCCTACAATGAGCAGTTCTTC. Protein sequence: CASDTSGGLSYNEQFF.

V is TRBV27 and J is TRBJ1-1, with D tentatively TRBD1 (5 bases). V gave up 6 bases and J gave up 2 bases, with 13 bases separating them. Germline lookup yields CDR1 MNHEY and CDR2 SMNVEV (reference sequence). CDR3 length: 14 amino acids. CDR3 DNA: TGTGCCAGCAGGAGACAGACTAGTAACACTGAAGCTTTCTTT. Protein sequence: CASRRQTSNTEAFF.

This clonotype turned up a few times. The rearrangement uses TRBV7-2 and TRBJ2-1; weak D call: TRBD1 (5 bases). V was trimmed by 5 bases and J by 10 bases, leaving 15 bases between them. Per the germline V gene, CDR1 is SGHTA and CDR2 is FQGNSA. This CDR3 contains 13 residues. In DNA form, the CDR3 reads TGTGCCAGCAGCCCATGGGGCCCCGGGGAGCAGTTCTTC. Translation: CASSPWGPGEQFF.

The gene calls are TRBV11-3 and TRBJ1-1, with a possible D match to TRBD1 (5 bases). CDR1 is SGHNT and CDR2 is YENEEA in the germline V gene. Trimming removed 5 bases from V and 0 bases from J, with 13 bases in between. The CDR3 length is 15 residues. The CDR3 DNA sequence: TGTGCCAGCAGCGCGGGACTTAGCATGAACACTGAAGCTTTCTTT. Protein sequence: CASSAGLSMNTEAFF.

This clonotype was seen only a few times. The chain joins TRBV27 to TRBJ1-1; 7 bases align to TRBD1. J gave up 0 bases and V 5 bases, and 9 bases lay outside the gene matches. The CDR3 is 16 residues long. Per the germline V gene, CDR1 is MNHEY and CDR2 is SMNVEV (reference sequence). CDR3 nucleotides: TGTGCCAGCAGTAAAAGACAGGGAGGAATGAACACTGAAGCTTTCTTT. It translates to CASSKRQGGMNTEAFF.

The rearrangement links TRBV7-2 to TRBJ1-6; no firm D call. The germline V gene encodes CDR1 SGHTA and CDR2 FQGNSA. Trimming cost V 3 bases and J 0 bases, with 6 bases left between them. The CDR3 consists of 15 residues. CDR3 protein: CASSFPSSYNSPLHF. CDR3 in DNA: TGTGCCAGCAGCTTTCCGAGCTCCTATAATTCACCCCTCCACTTT.

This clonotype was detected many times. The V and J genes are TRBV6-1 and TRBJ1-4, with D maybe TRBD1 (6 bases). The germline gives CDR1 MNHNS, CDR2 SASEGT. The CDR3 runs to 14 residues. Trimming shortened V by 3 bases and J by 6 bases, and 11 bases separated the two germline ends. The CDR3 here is CASSDYRDHEKLFF. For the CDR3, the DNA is TGTGCCAGCAGTGACTACAGGGACCATGAAAAACTGTTTTTT.

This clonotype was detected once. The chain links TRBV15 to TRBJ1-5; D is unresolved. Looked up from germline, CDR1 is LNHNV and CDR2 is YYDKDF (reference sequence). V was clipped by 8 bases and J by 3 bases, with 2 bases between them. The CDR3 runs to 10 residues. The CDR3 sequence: CATFNQPQHF. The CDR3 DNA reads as TGTGCCACCTTCAATCAGCCCCAGCATTTT.

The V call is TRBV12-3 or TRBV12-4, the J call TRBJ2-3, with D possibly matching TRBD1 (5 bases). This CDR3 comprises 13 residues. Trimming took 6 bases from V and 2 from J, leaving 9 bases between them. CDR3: CASSLDNTDTQYF. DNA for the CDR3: TGTGCCAGCAGCCTGGACAACACAGATACGCAGTATTTT.

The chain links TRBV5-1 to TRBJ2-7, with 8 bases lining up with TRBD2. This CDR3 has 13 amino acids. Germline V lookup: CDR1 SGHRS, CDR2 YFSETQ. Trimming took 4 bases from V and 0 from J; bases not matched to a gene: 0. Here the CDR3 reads CASSRGGSYEQYF. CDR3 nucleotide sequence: TGCGCCAGCAGCCGGGGGGGCTCCTACGAGCAGTACTTC.

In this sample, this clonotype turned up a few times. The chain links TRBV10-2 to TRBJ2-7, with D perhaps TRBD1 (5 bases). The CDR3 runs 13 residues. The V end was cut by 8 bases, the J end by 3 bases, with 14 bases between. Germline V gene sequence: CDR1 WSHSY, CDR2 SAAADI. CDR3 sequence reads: CASGQGMGYEQYF. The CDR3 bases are TGCGCCAGCGGGCAGGGAATGGGCTACGAGCAGTACTTC.